This TCR beta chain is from a study of T cells in Graves' hyperthyroidism and ophthalmopathy. Amplification yielded TCR beta CDR3 regions, with RNA transcripts as the source. The study used the HTBI primer set for a first-round RT-PCR of the TCR CDR3. Via MiXCR, TCRdb re-called the multiplex PCR reads, giving one row per CDR3 protein. The sample includes 300,000 to 450,000 distinct CDR3 sequences, 11% to 15% of them seen just once. CDR1 and CDR2 from the germline V gene are SGHRS and YFSETQ. V lost 0 bases to trimming and J lost 6 bases, with 13 bases between them. The CDR3 runs 15 residues. This clonotype occurred many times.

The sequenced sample consisted of blood. This TCR came from a woman aged 55-70 years with Graves' hyperthyroidism. The rearrangement links TRBV5-1 to TRBJ2-1; D perhaps matches TRBD1 (5 bases). The chain's CDR3 is CASSLAVGQGNEQFF. CDR3 DNA sequence: TGCGCCAGCAGCTTGGCGGTTGGGCAGGGCAATGAGCAGTTCTTC. The entire variable domain, with the rest obtained from reference TRBV5-1 and TRBJ2-1, is as follows: KAGVTQTPRYLIKTRGQQVTLSCSPISGHRSVSWYQQTPGQGLQFLFEYFSETQRNKGNFPGRFSGRQFSNSRSEMNVSTLELGDSALYLCASSLAVGQGNEQFFGPGTRLTVL.